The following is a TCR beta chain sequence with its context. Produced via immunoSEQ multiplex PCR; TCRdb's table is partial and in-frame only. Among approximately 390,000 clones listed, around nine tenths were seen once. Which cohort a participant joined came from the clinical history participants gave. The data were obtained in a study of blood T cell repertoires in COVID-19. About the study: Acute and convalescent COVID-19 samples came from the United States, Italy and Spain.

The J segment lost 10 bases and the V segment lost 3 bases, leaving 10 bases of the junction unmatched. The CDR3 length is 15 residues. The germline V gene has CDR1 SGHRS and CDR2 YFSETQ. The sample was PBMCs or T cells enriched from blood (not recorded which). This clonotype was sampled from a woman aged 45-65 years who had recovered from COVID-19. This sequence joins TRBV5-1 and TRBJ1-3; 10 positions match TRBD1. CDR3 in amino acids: CASSSGTGAGGTIYF. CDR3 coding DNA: TGCGCCAGCAGCTCAGGGACAGGGGCCGGCGGGACCATATATTTT. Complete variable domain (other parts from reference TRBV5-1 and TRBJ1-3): KAGVTQTPRYLIKTRGQQVTLSCSPISGHRSVSWYQQTPGQGLQFLFEYFSETQRNKGNFPGRFSGRQFSNSRSEMNVSTLELGDSALYLCASSSGTGAGGTIYFGEGSWLTVV.